This T cell receptor beta chain is drawn from a study of T cells after yellow fever vaccination. General study findings and limits: The booster saw the reappearance of most primary-vaccination clones (96% CD4, 88% CD8). Clonotypes shared by both compartments, CD4 and CD8, made up a small share. FACS-sorted repertoires could contain abundant clonotypes contaminating from the bulk population.

For this clonotype: Its target is unknown.

Trimming cost V 6 bases and J 3 bases, with 15 bases left between them. Germline V gives CDR1 LGHNA, CDR2 YSLEER. The CDR3 has 15 residues. They built TCR cDNA with 5'RACE template switching, a step that put in a universal primer site and UMIs. TCRdb reanalysed the 5' RACE reads using MiXCR and keeps one entry per CDR3 protein. The data show under 150,000 distinct CDR3 sequences, with around 15% seen just once and roughly 44% held by the top ten. The material was CD8+ T cells sorted from PBMCs, obtained 5 days after the yellow fever booster vaccination. The receptor's source is a man aged 18 to 29 who received the YFV17D yellow fever vaccine. The chain combines TRBV4-3 with TRBJ2-1, with D tentatively TRBD1 or TRBD2 (6 bases each). The CDR3 sequence is CASSPKEGVYNEQFF. The CDR3 nucleotides read TGCGCCAGCAGTCCAAAGGAGGGGGTCTACAATGAGCAGTTCTTC.